These 18 T cell receptor beta chains came from one sample sequenced in a study of T cell responses to AZD1222 COVID-19 vaccine. Profiled with immunoSEQ multiplex PCR; TCRdb holds only in-frame clones, not every one. The sample shows fewer than 200,000 clones, around nine tenths of them seen only once. The sequenced sample was peripheral blood, obtained 28 days after the second dose of the MenACWY control vaccine. These receptors were taken from an adult who received the MenACWY meningococcal vaccine as a control.

The rearrangement uses TRBV11-3 and TRBJ1-4; possible D gene TRBD1, 5 bases. Germline lookup yields CDR1 SGHNT and CDR2 YENEEA. This CDR3 is 13 amino acids long. V was pared by 7 bases and J by 8 bases, with 14 bases between. The CDR3: CASTFRAGEKLFF. DNA for the CDR3: TGTGCCAGCACCTTTCGGGCAGGGGAAAAACTGTTTTTT.

V gene TRBV3-1 (or the pseudogene TRBV3-2) combines with J gene TRBJ1-3; 9 nucleotides line up with TRBD1. Germline V gene data show CDR1 as LGHDT and CDR2 as YNNKEL (reference sequence). The length of the CDR3 is 17 residues. The junction had 5 bases not matched to a gene; V was cut back by 2 bases and J by 0 bases. The CDR3 nucleotides are TGTGCCAGCAGCCAAACCGCGGGACAGGGCTCTGGAAACACCATATATTTT. Translation: CASSQTAGQGSGNTIYF.

V usage is TRBV30 and J usage is TRBJ1-1; D is ambiguous. V lost 3 bases and J lost 1, with 6 bases in between. The CDR3 is made up of 12 amino acids. The germline CDR1 and CDR2 sequences are GTSNPN and SVGIG (reference sequence). The CDR3 spells CAWSQANTEAFF. The CDR3 bases are TGTGCCTGGAGCCAGGCGAACACTGAAGCTTTCTTT.

V is TRBV28 and J is TRBJ1-1; D remains unclear. CDR1 is MDHEN, CDR2 SYDVKM, per germline. V dropped 6 bases and J dropped 2 bases, with 22 bases sitting between them. CDR3 length: 17 amino acids. The CDR3 DNA sequence: TGTGCCAGCAGCTACGTACTGGCTTTAGGATTCAACACTGAAGCTTTCTTT. It encodes CASSYVLALGFNTEAFF. Based on the CDR3 plus reference TRBV28 and TRBJ1-1, the full variable domain is DVKVTQSSRYLVKRTGEKVFLECVQDMDHENMFWYRQDPGLGLRLIYFSYDVKMKEKGDIPEGYSVSREKKERFSLILESASTNQTSMYLCASSYVLALGFNTEAFFGQGTRLTVV.

This CDR3 is CASGGRANEQFF. CDR3 bases: TGCGCCAGCGGAGGAAGGGCGAATGAGCAGTTCTTC. This chain uses TRBV4-1 with TRBJ2-1, with a tentative D call TRBD2 (5 bases). CDR3 length: 12 residues. V lost 8 bases, J lost 7 bases, and 12 bases lay in between. Looked up from germline, CDR1 is MGHRA and CDR2 is YSYEKL.

The chain links TRBV27 to TRBJ2-2, with TRBD1 matching over 10 bases. V was pared by 3 bases and J by 5 bases, with 6 bases of the junction left unmatched. The length of the CDR3 is 16 residues. CDR1 is MNHEY, CDR2 SMNVEV, per germline (reference sequence). The CDR3, as DNA: TGTGCCAGCAGTTTTCGGACAGGGGGAAGGACCGGGGAGCTGTTTTTT. Its protein product is CASSFRTGGRTGELFF.

This clone showed up just once. The CDR3 DNA follows: TGTGCCAGCAGCGAGGGGCCGGGACAGGGGAATGGAAACACCATATATTTT. This encodes CASSEGPGQGNGNTIYF. The chain recombines TRBV9 with TRBJ1-3; 10 bases fit TRBD1. CDR3 size: 17 residues. The trim removed 3 bases at V and 3 bases at J, leaving 9 bases unmatched. Germline assignment: CDR1 SGDLS and CDR2 YYNGEE.

The chain joins TRBV9 to TRBJ2-3; 12 nucleotides align to TRBD2. CDR1 SGDLS and CDR2 YYNGEE come from the germline V gene. The CDR3 runs 19 residues. The J segment lost 4 bases and the V segment lost 3 bases, leaving 15 bases of the junction unmatched. DNA for the CDR3: TGTGCCAGCAGCGGCCTTGGACTAGCGGGGAGGATTTGGGCAGATACGCAGTATTTT. It translates to CASSGLGLAGRIWADTQYF.

The chain employs TRBV9 and TRBJ2-1; TRBD2 agrees at 11 bases. The trim removed 4 bases at V and 7 bases at J, leaving 13 bases unmatched. Germline V gene sequence: CDR1 SGDLS, CDR2 YYNGEE. The CDR3 consists of 17 residues. CDR3 nucleotides: TGTGCCAGCAGCCCCCCTGGATCTAGCGGGAGGAGGAATGAGCAGTTCTTC. It translates to CASSPPGSSGRRNEQFF.

The V and J genes are TRBV6-1 and TRBJ2-1; D gene unclear. This CDR3 contains 15 residues. CDR1 MNHNS and CDR2 SASEGT come from the germline V gene. V was trimmed by 1 base and J by 4 bases, leaving 11 bases between them. The CDR3, as DNA: TGTGCCAGCAGTGAAGGGGTAGCAGGTTACAATGAGCAGTTCTTC. Translating it yields CASSEGVAGYNEQFF.

CDR3 amino acids: CASSPRPQFQPQHF. The CDR3 nucleotides read TGTGCCAGCAGCCCTAGGCCGCAGTTTCAGCCCCAGCATTTT. The chain uses TRBV28 and TRBJ1-5; no clear D gene. The CDR3 consists of 14 residues. Looked up from germline, CDR1 is MDHEN and CDR2 is SYDVKM. V lost 6 bases, J lost 6 bases, and 15 bases lay in between. Full variable domain (remainder filled in from reference TRBV28 and TRBJ1-5): DVKVTQSSRYLVKRTGEKVFLECVQDMDHENMFWYRQDPGLGLRLIYFSYDVKMKEKGDIPEGYSVSREKKERFSLILESASTNQTSMYLCASSPRPQFQPQHFGDGTRLSIL.

V is TRBV15 and J is TRBJ1-6; D is unresolved. Between the trimmed V and J ends, which lost 8 bases and 8 bases, there was a span of 13 bases. From germline, CDR1 is LNHNV and CDR2 YYDKDF (reference sequence). CDR3 length: 13 residues. This CDR3 is CATEKTGDSPLHF. The CDR3 DNA is TGTGCCACCGAAAAAACCGGGGATTCACCCCTCCACTTT.

This chain uses TRBV7-9 with TRBJ1-4; D gene unclear. Germline lookup yields CDR1 SEHNR and CDR2 FQNEAQ (reference sequence). This CDR3 has 15 amino acids. The V gene lost 5 bases and the J gene lost 0 bases, with 10 bases spanning the gap. The CDR3 sequence is CASSPRPATNEKLFF. The CDR3 coding sequence is TGTGCCAGCAGCCCAAGGCCTGCAACTAATGAAAAACTGTTTTTT. Complete variable domain (other parts from reference TRBV7-9 and TRBJ1-4): DTGVSQNPRHKITKRGQNVTFRCDPISEHNRLYWYRQTLGQGPEFLTYFQNEAQLEKSRLLSDRFSAERPKGSFSTLEIQRTEQGDSAMYLCASSPRPATNEKLFFGSGTQLSVL.

The J gene is TRBJ2-5, the V gene TRBV7-2; D remains ambiguous. With 1 base removed from V and 1 base from J, the gap between germline ends came to 7 bases. From germline, CDR1 is SGHTA and CDR2 FQGNSA. CDR3 length equals 14 residues. CDR3 sequence reads: CASSLEVGQETQYF. CDR3 DNA sequence: TGTGCCAGCAGCTTAGAGGTGGGCCAAGAGACCCAGTACTTC.

The CDR3 nucleotides read TGTGCCAGTAGTTCCAACCGACAGAGCTATGGCTACACCTTC. Its protein is CASSSNRQSYGYTF. The V gene is TRBV19, the J gene TRBJ1-2; TRBD1 might be the D (5 bases). Trimming took off 5 bases at V and 4 bases at J, with 14 bases between the two ends. The CDR3 length is 14 residues. Germline lookup yields CDR1 LNHDA and CDR2 SQIVND (reference sequence). The full variable domain, its missing parts supplied by reference TRBV19 and TRBJ1-2, is DGGITQSPKYLFRKEGQNVTLSCEQNLNHDAMYWYRQDPGQGLRLIYYSQIVNDFQKGDIAEGYSVSREKKESFPLTVTSAQKNPTAFYLCASSSNRQSYGYTFGSGTRLTVV.

The rearrangement joins TRBV6-5 to TRBJ1-1, with TRBD1 identical over 8 bases. The length of the CDR3 is 13 residues. The germline V gene encodes CDR1 MNHEY and CDR2 SVGAGI. The J segment lost 6 bases and the V segment lost 6 bases, leaving 6 bases of the junction unmatched. The CDR3 spells CASRTGDRPEAFF. The CDR3 DNA is TGTGCCAGCAGGACAGGGGACAGGCCTGAAGCTTTCTTT.

The genes are TRBV7-9 and TRBJ1-1; D ambiguous. V gave up 2 bases and J gave up 5 bases, with 12 bases separating them. The CDR3 runs to 14 residues. CDR1 is SEHNR, CDR2 FQNEAQ, per germline (reference sequence). The CDR3 loop reads CASSLKQMGTEAFF. In DNA, the CDR3 is TGTGCCAGCAGCTTAAAACAGATGGGAACTGAAGCTTTCTTT.

J is TRBJ1-5 and V is TRBV6-2 or TRBV6-3; D call uncertain. V lost 5 bases, J lost 1 base, and 18 bases lay in between. CDR1 and CDR2 (germline): MNHEY, SVGEGT. CDR3 length equals 17 residues. The CDR3 sequence: CASSDRSAGRSNQPQHF. In DNA form, the CDR3 reads TGTGCCAGCAGTGACCGGTCGGCAGGTCGGAGCAATCAGCCCCAGCATTTT.